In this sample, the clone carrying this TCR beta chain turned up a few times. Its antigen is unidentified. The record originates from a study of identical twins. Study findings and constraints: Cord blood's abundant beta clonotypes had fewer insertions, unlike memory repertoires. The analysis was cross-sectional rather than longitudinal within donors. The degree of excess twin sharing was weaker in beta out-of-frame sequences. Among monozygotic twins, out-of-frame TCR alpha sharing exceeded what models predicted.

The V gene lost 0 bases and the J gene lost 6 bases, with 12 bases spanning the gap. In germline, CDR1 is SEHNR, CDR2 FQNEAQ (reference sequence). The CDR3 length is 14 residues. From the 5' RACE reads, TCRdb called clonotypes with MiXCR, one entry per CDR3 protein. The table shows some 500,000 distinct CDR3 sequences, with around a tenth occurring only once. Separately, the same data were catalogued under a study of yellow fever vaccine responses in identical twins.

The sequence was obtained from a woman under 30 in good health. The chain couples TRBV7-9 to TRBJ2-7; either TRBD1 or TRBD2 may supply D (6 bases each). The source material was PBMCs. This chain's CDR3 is CASSLANREVEQYF. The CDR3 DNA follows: TGTGCCAGCAGCTTAGCGAACAGGGAGGTCGAGCAGTACTTC.